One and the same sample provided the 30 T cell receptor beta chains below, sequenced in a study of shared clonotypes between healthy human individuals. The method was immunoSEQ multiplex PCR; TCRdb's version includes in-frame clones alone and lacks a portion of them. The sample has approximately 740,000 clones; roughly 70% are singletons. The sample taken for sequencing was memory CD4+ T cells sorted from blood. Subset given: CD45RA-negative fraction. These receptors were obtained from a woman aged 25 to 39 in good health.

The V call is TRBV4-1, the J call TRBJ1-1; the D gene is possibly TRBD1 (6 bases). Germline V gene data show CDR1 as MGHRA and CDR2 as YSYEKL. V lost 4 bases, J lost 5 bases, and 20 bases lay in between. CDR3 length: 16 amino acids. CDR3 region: CASSPGEGQGSTEAFF. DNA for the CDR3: TGCGCCAGCAGCCCTGGGGAAGGTCAGGGGAGTACTGAAGCTTTCTTT.

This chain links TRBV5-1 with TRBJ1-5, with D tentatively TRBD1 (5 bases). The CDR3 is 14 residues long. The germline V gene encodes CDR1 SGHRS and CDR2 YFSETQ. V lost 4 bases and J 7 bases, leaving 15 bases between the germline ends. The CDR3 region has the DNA TGCGCCAGCAGCCCGGGGGGGGTCGAGCAGCCCCAGCATTTT. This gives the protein CASSPGGVEQPQHF.

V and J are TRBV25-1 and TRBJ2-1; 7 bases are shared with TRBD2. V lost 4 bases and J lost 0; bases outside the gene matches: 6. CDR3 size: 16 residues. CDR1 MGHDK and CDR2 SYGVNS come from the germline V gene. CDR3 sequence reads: CASSGAGGSSYNEQFF. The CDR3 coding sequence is TGTGCCAGCAGTGGGGCGGGCGGGAGCTCCTACAATGAGCAGTTCTTC.

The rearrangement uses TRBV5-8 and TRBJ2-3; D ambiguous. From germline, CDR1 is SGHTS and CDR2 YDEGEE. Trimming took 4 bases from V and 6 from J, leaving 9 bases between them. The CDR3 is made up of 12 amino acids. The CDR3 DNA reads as TGTGCCAGCAGCACAGCCTGGGATACGCAGTATTTT. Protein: CASSTAWDTQYF.

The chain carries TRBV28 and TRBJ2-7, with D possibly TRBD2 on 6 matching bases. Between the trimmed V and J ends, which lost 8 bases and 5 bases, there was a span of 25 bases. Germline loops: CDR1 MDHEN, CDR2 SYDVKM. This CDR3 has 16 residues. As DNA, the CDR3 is TGTGCCAGCGCCGGGGTTGTGCGGGGAACCCGGGACGAGCAGTACTTC. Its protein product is CASAGVVRGTRDEQYF. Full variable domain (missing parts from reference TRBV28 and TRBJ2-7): DVKVTQSSRYLVKRTGEKVFLECVQDMDHENMFWYRQDPGLGLRLIYFSYDVKMKEKGDIPEGYSVSREKKERFSLILESASTNQTSMYLCASAGVVRGTRDEQYFGPGTRLTVT.

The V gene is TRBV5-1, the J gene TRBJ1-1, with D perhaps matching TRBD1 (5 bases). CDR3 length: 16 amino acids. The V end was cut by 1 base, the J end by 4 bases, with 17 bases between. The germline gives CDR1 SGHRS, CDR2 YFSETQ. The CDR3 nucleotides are TGCGCCAGCAGCTTGTTGTACGGGCTGGGGGGCACTGAAGCTTTCTTT. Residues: CASSLLYGLGGTEAFF.

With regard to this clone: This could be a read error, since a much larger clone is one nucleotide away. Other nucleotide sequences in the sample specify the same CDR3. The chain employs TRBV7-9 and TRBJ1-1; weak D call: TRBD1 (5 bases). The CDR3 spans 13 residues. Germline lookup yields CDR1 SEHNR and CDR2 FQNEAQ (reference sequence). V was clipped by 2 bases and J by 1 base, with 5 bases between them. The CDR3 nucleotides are TGTGCCAGCAGCTTACAGGGGAACACTGAAGCTTTCTTT. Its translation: CASSLQGNTEAFF.

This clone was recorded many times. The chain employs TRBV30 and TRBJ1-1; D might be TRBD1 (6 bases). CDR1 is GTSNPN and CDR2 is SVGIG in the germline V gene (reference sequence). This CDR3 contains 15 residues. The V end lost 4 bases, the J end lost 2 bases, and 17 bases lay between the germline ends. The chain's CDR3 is CAWNPVQGTNTEAFF. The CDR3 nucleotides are TGTGCCTGGAATCCCGTTCAGGGGACAAACACTGAAGCTTTCTTT.

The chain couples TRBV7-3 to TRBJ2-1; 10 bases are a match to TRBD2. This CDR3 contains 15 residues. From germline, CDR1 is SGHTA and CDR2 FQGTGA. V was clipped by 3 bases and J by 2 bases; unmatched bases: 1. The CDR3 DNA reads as TGTGCCAGCAGCTTCACTAGCGGGGCCTACAATGAGCAGTTCTTC. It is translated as CASSFTSGAYNEQFF.

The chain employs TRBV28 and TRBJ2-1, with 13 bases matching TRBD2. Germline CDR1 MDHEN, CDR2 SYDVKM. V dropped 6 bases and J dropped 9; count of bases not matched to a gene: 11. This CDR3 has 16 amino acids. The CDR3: CASSSNGLAGDTEQFF. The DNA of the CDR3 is TGTGCCAGCAGCTCAAATGGACTAGCGGGAGATACTGAGCAGTTCTTC.

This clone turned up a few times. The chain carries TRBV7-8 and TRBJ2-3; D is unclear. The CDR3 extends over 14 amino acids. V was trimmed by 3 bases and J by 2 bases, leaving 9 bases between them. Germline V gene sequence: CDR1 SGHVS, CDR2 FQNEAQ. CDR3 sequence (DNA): TGTGCCAGCAGCTTCTCGTCTTACACAGATACGCAGTATTTT. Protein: CASSFSSYTDTQYF.

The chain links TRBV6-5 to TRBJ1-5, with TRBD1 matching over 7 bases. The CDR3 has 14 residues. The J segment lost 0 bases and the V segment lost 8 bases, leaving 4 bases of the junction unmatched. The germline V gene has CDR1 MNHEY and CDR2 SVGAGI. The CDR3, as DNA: TGTGCCAGCCTACAGGGGTATAGCAATCAGCCCCAGCATTTT. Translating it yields CASLQGYSNQPQHF.

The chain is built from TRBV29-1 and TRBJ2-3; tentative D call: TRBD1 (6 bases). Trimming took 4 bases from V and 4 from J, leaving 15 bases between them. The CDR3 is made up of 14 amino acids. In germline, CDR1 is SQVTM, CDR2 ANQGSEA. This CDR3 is CSVGNRVWADTQYF. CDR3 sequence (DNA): TGCAGCGTTGGGAACAGGGTTTGGGCAGATACGCAGTATTTT.

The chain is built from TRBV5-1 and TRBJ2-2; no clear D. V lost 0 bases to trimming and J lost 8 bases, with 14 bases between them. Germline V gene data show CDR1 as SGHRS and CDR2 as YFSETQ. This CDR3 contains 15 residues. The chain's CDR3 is CASSLDSPPRGELFF. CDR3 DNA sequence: TGCGCCAGCAGCTTGGACAGCCCTCCGAGAGGGGAGCTGTTTTTT.

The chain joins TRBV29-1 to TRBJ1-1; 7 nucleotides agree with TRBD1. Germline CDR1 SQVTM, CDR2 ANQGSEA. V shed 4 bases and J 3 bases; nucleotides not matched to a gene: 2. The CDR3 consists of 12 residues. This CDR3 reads CSVGQGYTEAFF. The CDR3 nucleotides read TGCAGCGTTGGACAGGGTTACACTGAAGCTTTCTTT.

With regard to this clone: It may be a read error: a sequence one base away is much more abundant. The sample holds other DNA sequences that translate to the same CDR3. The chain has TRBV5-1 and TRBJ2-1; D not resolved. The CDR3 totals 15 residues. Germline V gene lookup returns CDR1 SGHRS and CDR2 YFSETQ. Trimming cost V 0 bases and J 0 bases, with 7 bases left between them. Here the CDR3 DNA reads TGCGCCAGCAGCTTGGCTAGTAGCTCCTACAATGAGCAGTTCTTC. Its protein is CASSLASSSYNEQFF.

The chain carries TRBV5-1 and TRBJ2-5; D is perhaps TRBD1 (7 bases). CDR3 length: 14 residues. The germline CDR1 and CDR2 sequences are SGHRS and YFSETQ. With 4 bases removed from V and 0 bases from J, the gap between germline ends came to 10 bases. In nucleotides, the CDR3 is TGCGCCAGCAGCGCGGGACAGAACCAAGAGACCCAGTACTTC. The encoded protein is CASSAGQNQETQYF.

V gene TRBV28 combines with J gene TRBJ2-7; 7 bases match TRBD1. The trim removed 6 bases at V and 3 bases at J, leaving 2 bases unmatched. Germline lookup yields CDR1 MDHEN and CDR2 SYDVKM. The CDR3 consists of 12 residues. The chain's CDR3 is CASSGQDYEQYF. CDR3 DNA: TGTGCCAGCAGCGGACAGGACTACGAGCAGTACTTC.

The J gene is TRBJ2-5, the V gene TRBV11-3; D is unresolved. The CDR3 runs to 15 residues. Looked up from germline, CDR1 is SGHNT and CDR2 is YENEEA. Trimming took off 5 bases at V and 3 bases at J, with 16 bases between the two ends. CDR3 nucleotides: TGTGCCAGCAGCCCTCATTACGGCGGAGAAGAGACCCAGTACTTC. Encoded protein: CASSPHYGGEETQYF.

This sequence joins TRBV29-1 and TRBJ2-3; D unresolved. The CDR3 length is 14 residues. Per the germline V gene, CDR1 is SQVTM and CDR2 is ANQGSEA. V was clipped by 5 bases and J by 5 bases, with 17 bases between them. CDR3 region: CSVLYSRSGDTQYF. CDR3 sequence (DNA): TGCAGCGTTCTCTACAGCCGCTCCGGAGATACGCAGTATTTT.

The CDR3 sequence: CASSHRAGSSYNEQFF. The CDR3 bases are TGTGCCAGCAGCCACCGCGCGGGCAGCTCCTACAATGAGCAGTTCTTC. The chain joins TRBV6-6 to TRBJ2-1, with D perhaps matching TRBD2 (5 bases). Germline V gene lookup returns CDR1 MNHNY and CDR2 SVGAGI (reference sequence). The CDR3 is 16 amino acids. With 6 bases removed from V and 0 bases from J, the gap between germline ends came to 15 bases.

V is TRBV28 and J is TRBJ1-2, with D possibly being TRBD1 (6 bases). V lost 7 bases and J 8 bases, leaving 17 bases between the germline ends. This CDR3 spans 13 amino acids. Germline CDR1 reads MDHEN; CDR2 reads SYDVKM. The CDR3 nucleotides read TGTGCCAGCAAAGGACAGACCAGGGAGGGCTACACCTTC. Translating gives CASKGQTREGYTF.

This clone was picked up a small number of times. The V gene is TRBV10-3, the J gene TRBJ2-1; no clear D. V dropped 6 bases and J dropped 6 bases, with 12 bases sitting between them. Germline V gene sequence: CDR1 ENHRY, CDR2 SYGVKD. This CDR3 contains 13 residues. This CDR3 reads CAISDGRRNEQFF. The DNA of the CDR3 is TGTGCCATCAGCGATGGACGTCGCAATGAGCAGTTCTTC.

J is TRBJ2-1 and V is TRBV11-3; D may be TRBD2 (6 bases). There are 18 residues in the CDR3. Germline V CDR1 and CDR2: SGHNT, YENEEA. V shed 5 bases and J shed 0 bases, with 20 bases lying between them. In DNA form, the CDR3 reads TGTGCCAGCAGCCGCGGGACTTCTCGCGGCCCCTCCTACAATGAGCAGTTCTTC. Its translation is CASSRGTSRGPSYNEQFF.

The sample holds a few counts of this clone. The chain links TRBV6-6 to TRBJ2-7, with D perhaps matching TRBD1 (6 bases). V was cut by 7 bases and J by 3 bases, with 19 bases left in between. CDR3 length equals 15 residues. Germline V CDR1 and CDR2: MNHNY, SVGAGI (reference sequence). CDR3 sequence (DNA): TGTGCCAGCACCCTTGAACAGGGCCTAGGCTACGAGCAGTACTTC. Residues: CASTLEQGLGYEQYF.

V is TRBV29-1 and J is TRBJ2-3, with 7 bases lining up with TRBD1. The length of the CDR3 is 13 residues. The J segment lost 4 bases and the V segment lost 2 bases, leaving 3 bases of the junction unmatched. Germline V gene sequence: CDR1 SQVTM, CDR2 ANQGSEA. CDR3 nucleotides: TGCAGCGTTGAACAAACAGGGGCAGATACGCAGTATTTT. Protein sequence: CSVEQTGADTQYF.

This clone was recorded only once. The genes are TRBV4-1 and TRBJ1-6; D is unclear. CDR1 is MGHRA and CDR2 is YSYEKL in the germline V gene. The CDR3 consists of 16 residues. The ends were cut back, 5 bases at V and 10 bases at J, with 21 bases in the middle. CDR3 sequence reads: CASSDPGPQLRSPLHF. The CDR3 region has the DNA TGCGCCAGCAGCGACCCCGGACCACAGTTAAGGTCACCCCTCCACTTT.

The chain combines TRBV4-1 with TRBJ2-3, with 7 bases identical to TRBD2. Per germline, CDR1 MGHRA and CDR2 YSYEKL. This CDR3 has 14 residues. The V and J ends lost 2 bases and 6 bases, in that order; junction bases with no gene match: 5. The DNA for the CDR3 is TGCGCCAGCAGCCAACCGCAGCGGGATGATACGCAGTATTTT. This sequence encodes CASSQPQRDDTQYF.

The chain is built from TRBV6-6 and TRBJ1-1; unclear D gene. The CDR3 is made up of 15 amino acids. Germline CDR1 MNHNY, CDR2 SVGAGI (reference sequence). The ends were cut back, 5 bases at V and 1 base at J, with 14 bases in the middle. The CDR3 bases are TGTGCCAGCAGTAGAAATCGGGGTGGGAACACTGAAGCTTTCTTT. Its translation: CASSRNRGGNTEAFF.

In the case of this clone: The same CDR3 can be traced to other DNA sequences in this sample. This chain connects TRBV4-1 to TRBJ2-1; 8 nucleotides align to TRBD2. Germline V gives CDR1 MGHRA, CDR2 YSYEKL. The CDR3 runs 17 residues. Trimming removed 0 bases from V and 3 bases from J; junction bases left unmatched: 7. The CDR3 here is CASSQDSSSGFYNEQFF. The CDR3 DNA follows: TGCGCCAGCAGCCAAGATTCGTCTAGCGGGTTCTACAATGAGCAGTTCTTC.